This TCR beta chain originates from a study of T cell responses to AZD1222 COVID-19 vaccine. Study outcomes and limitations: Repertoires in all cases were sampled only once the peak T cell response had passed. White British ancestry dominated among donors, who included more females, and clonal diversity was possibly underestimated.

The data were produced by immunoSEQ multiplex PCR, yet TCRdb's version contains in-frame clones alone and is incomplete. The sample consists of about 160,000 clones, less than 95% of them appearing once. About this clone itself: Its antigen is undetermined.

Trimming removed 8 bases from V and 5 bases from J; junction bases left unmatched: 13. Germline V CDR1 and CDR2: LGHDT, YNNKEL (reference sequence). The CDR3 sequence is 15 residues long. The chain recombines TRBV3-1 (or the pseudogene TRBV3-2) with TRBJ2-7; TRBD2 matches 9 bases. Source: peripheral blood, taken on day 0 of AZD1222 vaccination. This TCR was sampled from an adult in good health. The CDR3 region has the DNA TGTGCCAGCGGGGATTCCGGGACTAGCAACCACGAGCAGTACTTC. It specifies CASGDSGTSNHEQYF.